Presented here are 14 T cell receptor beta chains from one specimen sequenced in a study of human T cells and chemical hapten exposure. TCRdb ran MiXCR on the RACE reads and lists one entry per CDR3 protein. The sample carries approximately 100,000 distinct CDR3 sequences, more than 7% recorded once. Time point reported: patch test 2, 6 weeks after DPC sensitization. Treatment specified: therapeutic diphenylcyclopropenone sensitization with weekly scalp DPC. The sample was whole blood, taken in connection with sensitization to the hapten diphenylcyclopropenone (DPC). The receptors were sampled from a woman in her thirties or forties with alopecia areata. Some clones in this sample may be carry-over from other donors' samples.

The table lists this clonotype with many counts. The CDR3 DNA follows: TGTGCCAGCAGCCCAACGACAGGGTTGGAGTCACCCCTCCACTTT. As protein: CASSPTTGLESPLHF. The rearrangement uses TRBV28 and TRBJ1-6; 7 bases map to TRBD1. The CDR3 covers 15 residues. V dropped 6 bases and J dropped 10; count of bases not matched to a gene: 12. Germline CDR1 MDHEN, CDR2 SYDVKM.

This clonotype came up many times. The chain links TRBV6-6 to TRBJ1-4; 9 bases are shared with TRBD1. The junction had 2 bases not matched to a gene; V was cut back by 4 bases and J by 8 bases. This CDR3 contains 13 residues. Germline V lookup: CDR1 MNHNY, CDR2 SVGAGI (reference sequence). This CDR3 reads CASSSDRGEKLFF. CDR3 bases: TGTGCCAGCAGTTCGGACAGGGGAGAAAAACTGTTTTTT.

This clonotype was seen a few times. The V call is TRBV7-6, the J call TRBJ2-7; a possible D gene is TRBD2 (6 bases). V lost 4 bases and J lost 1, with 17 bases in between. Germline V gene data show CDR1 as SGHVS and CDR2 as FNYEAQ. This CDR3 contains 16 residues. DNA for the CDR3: TGTGCCAGCAGCTCCTTCGGGGGTTTCGAATCCTACGAGCAGTACTTC. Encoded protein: CASSSFGGFESYEQYF.

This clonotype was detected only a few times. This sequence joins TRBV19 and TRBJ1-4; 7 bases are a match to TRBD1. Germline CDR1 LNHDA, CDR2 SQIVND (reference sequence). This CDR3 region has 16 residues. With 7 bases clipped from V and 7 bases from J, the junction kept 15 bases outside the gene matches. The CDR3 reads CASKKMTGRETEKLFF. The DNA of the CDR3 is TGTGCCAGTAAAAAAATGACAGGGAGGGAGACTGAAAAACTGTTTTTT. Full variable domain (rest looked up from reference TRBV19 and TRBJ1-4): DGGITQSPKYLFRKEGQNVTLSCEQNLNHDAMYWYRQDPGQGLRLIYYSQIVNDFQKGDIAEGYSVSREKKESFPLTVTSAQKNPTAFYLCASKKMTGRETEKLFFGSGTQLSVL.

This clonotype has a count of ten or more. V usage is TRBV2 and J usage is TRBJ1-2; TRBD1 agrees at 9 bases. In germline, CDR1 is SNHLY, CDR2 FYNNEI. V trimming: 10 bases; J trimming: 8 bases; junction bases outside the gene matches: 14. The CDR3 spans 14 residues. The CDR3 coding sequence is TGTGCCAACCCAAGGAGGACAGGGGAATTGGGCTACACCTTC. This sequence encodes CANPRRTGELGYTF.

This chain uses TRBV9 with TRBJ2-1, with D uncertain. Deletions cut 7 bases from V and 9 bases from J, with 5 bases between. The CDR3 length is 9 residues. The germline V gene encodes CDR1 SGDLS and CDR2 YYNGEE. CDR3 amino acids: CASLPEQFF. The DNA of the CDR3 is TGTGCCAGCCTTCCTGAGCAGTTCTTC.

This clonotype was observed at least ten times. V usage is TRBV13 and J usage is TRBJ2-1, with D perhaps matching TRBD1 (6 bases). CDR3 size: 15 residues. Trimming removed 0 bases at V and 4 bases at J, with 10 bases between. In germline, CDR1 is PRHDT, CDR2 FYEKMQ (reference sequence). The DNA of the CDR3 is TGTGCCAGCAGCTTAGGGGGGGCAGGTTACAATGAGCAGTTCTTC. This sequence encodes CASSLGGAGYNEQFF.

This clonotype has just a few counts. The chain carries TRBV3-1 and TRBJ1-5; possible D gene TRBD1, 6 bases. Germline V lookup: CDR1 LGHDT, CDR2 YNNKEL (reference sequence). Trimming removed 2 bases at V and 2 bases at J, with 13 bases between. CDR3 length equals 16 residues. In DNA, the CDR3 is TGTGCCAGCAGCCAAACACAGGGCCAGGGCAATCAGCCCCAGCATTTT. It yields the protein CASSQTQGQGNQPQHF.

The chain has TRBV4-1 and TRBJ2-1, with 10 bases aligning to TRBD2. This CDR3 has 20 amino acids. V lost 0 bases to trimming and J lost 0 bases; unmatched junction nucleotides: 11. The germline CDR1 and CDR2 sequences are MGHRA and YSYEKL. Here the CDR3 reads CASSQDPGVAGGTSYNEQFF. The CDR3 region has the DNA TGCGCCAGCAGCCAAGACCCCGGGGTAGCGGGGGGTACCTCCTACAATGAGCAGTTCTTC.

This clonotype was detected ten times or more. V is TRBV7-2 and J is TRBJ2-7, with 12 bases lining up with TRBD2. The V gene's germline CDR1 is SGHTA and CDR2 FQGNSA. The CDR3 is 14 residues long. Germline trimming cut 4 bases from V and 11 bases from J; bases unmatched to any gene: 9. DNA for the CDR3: TGTGCCAGCAGCTCTCTAGCGGGGGGGCCGGGGAAGTACTTC. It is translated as CASSSLAGGPGKYF.

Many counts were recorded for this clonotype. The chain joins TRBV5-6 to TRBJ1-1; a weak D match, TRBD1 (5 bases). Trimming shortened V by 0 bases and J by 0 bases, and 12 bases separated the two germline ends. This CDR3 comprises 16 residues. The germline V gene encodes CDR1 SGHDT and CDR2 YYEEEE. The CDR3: CASSLESNRMNTEAFF. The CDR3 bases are TGTGCCAGCAGCTTGGAATCTAACAGGATGAACACTGAAGCTTTCTTT.

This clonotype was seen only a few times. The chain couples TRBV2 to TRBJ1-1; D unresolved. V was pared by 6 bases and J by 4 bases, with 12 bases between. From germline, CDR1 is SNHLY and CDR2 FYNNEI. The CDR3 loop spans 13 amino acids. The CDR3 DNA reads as TGTGCCAGCAGCCCCTCCGAGAGCACTGAAGCTTTCTTT. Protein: CASSPSESTEAFF.

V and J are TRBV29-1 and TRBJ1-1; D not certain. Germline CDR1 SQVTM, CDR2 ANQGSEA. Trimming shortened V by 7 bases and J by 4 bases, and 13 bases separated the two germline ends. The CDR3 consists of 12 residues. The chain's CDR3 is CSAQVGSTEAFF. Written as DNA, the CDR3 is TGCAGCGCCCAAGTAGGATCCACTGAAGCTTTCTTT.

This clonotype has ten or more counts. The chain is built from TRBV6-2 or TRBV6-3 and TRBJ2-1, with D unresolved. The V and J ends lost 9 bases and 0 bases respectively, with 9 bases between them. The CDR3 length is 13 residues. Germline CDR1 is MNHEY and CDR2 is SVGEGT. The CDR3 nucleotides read TGTGCCAGTCTGGGCCGCTCCTACAATGAGCAGTTCTTC. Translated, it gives CASLGRSYNEQFF.